This entry features one TCR beta chain sequence. What it binds is not known. The approximately 120-subject validation cohort, separate from the roughly 700-subject first cohort, included the donors. This sample was taken from a study of cytomegalovirus exposure and HLA in healthy donors. Findings and limits, study-wide: Researchers reported that three CMV-associated chains were confirmed in vitro as CMV antigen-specific. The classifier reportedly diagnosed cytomegalovirus status with high specificity and sensitivity. Cytomegalovirus-associated TCR beta chains were listed, numbering under 200.

Deletions cut 0 bases from V and 2 bases from J, with 16 bases between. The V gene's germline CDR1 is SGHRS and CDR2 YFSETQ. The CDR3 spans 17 residues. Produced via immunoSEQ multiplex PCR; TCRdb's table is partial and in-frame only. The sample has around 200,000 clones, around 90% seen once. Sequencing was carried out using PBMCs. V usage is TRBV5-1 and J usage is TRBJ2-3; possibly TRBD2 for D (5 bases). The TCR originated in a woman younger than 30 in good health and CMV-seronegative. DNA of the CDR3: TGCGCCAGCAGCTTGGGACTAAGCGGACGCTCCACAGATACGCAGTATTTT. As protein: CASSLGLSGRSTDTQYF.